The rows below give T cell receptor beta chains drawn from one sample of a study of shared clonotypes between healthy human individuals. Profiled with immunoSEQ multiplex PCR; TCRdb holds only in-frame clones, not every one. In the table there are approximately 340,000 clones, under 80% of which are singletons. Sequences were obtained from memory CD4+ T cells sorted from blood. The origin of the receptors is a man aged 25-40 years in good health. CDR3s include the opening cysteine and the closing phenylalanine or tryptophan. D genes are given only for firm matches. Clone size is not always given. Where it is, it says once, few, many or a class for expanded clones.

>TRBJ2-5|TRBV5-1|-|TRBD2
TGCGCCAGCAGCTTGTTTTACAGCGGGGAAGAGACCCAGTACTTC
CASSLFYSGEETQYF
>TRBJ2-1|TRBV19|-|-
TGTGCCAGTAGCGTATGGAACAATGAGCAGTTCTTC
CASSVWNNEQFF
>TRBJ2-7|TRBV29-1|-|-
TGCAGCGTCGTCACCGGACAGCTTGGCGAGCAGTACTTC
CSVVTGQLGEQYF
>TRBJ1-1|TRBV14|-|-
TGTGCCAGCCGGCCCCTCGTGTGGAAAGCGAACACTGAAGCTTTCTTT
CASRPLVWKANTEAFF
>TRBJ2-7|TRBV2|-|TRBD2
TGTGCCAGCAGTTACGGCGGGAGTCTTAGTTACGAGCAGTACTTC
CASSYGGSLSYEQYF
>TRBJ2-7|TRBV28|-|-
TGTGCCAGCGCGACAGGTTTGGGGTCCTACGAGCAGTACTTC
CASATGLGSYEQYF
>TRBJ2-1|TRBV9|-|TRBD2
TGTGCCAGCAGCGTCTCTACGGGAGGGGTCAATGAGCAGTTCTTC
CASSVSTGGVNEQFF
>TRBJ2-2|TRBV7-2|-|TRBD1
TGTGCCAGCGGACGGGACAGGGTAGTCAACGGGGAGCTGTTTTTT
CASGRDRVVNGELFF
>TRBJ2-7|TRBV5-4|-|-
TGTGCCAGCAGCATGGGCGGAGAATACTACGAGCAGTACTTC
CASSMGGEYYEQYF
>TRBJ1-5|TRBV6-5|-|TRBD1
TGTGCCAGCAGAGCGACAGGGGGGGATCAGCCCCAGCATTTT
CASRATGGDQPQHF
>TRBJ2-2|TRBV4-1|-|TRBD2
TGCGCCAGCAGCCAAGCGGGAGGAGATCTAGTGGAGCTGTTTTTT
CASSQAGGDLVELFF
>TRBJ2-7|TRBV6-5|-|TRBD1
TGTGCCAGTACCTTACCCCCGGGACAGGACTACGAGCAGTACTTC
CASTLPPGQDYEQYF
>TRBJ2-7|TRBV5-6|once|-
TGTGCCAGCAGCCTAACGGACGGATACGAGCAGTACTTC
CASSLTDGYEQYF
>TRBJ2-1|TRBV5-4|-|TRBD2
TGTGCCAGCAGCTTGGGTTTCTTCGGCGGGAGCAAATACAATGAGCAGTTCTTC
CASSLGFFGGSKYNEQFF
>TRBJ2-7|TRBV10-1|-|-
TGCGCCAGCAGTGATCTTGGGTACGAGCAGTACTTC
CASSDLGYEQYF
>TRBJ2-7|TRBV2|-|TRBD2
TGTGCCAGCACCCCGCTGACTAGCGGAAACTACGAGCAGTACTTC
CASTPLTSGNYEQYF
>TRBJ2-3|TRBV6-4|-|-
TGTGCCAGCAGTGAAGTGTCGGGAGGCACAGATACGCAGTATTTT
CASSEVSGGTDTQYF
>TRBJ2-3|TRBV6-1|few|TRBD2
TGTGCCAGCAGTGTTACTAGCGGGAGCCCAGATACGCAGTATTTT
CASSVTSGSPDTQYF
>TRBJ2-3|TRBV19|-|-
TGTGCCAGTAGGAAGGGAGGCGGCACAGATACGCAGTATTTT
CASRKGGGTDTQYF
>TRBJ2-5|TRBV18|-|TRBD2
TGTGCCAGCTCACCAAGGGAGGGCCAAGAGACCCAGTACTTC
CASSPREGQETQYF
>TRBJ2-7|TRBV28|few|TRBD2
TGTGCCACCCTCCCGGGATTGGGGAGGGAGTACGAGCAGTACTTC
CATLPGLGREYEQYF
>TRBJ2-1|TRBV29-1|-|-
TGCAGCGCCCGACTAGTATTCTACAATGAGCAGTTCTTC
CSARLVFYNEQFF
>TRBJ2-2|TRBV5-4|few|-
TGTGCCAGCAGCCCCCCGGGGAGACAGGCCGGGGAGCTGTTTTTT
CASSPPGRQAGELFF
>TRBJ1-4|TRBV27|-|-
TGTGCCAGCTCTGACAGGTTTAATGAAAAACTGTTTTTT
CASSDRFNEKLFF
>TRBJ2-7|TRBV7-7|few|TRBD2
TGTGCCAGCAGCAGCGGGAGGGCCTACGAGCAGTACTTC
CASSSGRAYEQYF
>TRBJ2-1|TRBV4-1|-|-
TGCGCCAGCAGCCAGACAGGCAACAATGAGCAGTTCTTC
CASSQTGNNEQFF
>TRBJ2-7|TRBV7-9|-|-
TGTGCCAGCAGCTCACCTAGCACGGAGGGGTACGAGCAGTACTTC
CASSSPSTEGYEQYF
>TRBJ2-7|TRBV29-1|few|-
TGCAGCGCCCGGCAGGGCTCCTACGAGCAGTACTTC
CSARQGSYEQYF
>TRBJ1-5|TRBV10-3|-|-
TGTGCCATCAGTGAGGGCAGGTTTTACCAGCCCCAGCATTTT
CAISEGRFYQPQHF
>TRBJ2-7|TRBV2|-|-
TGTGCCAGCAGTGAGGTCGGGACTGGTCTACGTGTGCAGTACTTC
CASSEVGTGLRVQYF
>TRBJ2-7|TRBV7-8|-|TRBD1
TGTGCCAGCACCGCCCTCCAAACCGGGACAGGGTTCGCCTACGAGCAGTACTTC
CASTALQTGTGFAYEQYF
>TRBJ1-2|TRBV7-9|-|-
TGTGCCAGCAGCTTAGATGGGTTGGGACGCTACACCTTC
CASSLDGLGRYTF
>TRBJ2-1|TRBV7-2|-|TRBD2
TGTGCCAGCAGCTTAGAAGGTGCGGGAGGATACAATGAGCAGTTCTTC
CASSLEGAGGYNEQFF
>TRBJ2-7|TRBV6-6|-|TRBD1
TGTGCCAGCACCAGGGACAGGGGTGGGGAGCAGTACTTC
CASTRDRGGEQYF
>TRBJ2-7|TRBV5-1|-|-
TGCGCCAGCAGCTCGTCCGGGGAAAGCTACGAGCAGTACTTC
CASSSSGESYEQYF
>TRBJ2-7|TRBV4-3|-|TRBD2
TGCGCCAGCAGCCAAGAATGGGCTAGCGGCATTGAGCTCTACGAGCAGTACTTC
CASSQEWASGIELYEQYF
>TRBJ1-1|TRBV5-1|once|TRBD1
TGCGCCAGCAGCTTGTTTCCGGCAGGGGGAGAGACTGAAGCTTTCTTT
CASSLFPAGGETEAFF